Listed below are T cell receptor beta chains from one sample, sequenced in a study of T cell responses to AZD1222 COVID-19 vaccine. Sequenced by immunoSEQ multiplex PCR; TCRdb stores in-frame clones only, minus some. In the table there are about 200,000 clones, approximately 91% of which are singletons. The specimen comprised peripheral blood, sampled 28 days after the second AZD1222 dose. These receptors were taken from an adult who received the AZD1222 COVID-19 vaccine. Each CDR3 is given with its conserved first and last residue. The D gene is left open where the match is weak. Clone size, where shown, is once, few, many, or a class for clones that have expanded.

.	.	TRBV5-4	TRBJ2-1	TGTGCCAGCAGCTCACCAGGGAAGGGCAATGAGCAGTTCTTC	CASSSPGKGNEQFF
.	TRBD1	TRBV12-3/TRBV12-4	TRBJ2-7	TGTGCCAGCAGCACAGGGGTAGACTACGAGCAGTACTTC	CASSTGVDYEQYF
.	TRBD2	TRBV5-1	TRBJ2-3	TGCGCCAGCAGCCCTCGGGGGGGCGCAGATACGCAGTATTTT	CASSPRGGADTQYF
.	TRBD1	TRBV6-5	TRBJ2-7	TGTGCCAGCAGACAGGGGGGCAAATCATCCTACGAGCAGTACTTC	CASRQGGKSSYEQYF
few	TRBD1	TRBV11-1	TRBJ2-2	TGTGCCAGCAGGACGACAGGGGTCGGGGAGCTGTTTTTT	CASRTTGVGELFF
once	TRBD2	TRBV12-3/TRBV12-4	TRBJ2-7	TGTGCCAGCAGACTAGCGGGAGGTTACGAGCAGTACTTC	CASRLAGGYEQYF
.	.	TRBV9	TRBJ2-7	TGTGCCAGCAGCGTAGTAGGGGAAAGCTCCTACGAGCAGTACTTC	CASSVVGESSYEQYF
.	.	TRBV9	TRBJ2-7	TGTGCCAGCAGCGTAGGAGCATACGAGGAGCAGTACTTC	CASSVGAYEEQYF
.	.	TRBV7-2	TRBJ1-5	TGTGCCAGCAGCTTGACAGCTAATCAGCCCCAGCATTTT	CASSLTANQPQHF
.	.	TRBV5-4	TRBJ1-2	TGTGCCAGCAGCTGGAGGGGGGCGCTACCCGGCTACACCTTC	CASSWRGALPGYTF
once	.	TRBV11-3	TRBJ1-1	TGTGCCAGCAGCTTAGTACCCGCGCTCGGCGGGTTGACCACTGAAGCTTTCTTT	CASSLVPALGGLTTEAFF
.	.	TRBV7-3	TRBJ2-3	TGTGCCAGCAGCTTAAGCGGGAGCACAGATACGCAGTATTTT	CASSLSGSTDTQYF
.	.	TRBV2	TRBJ1-2	TGTGCCAGCAATTGGGAGGGCTATGGCTACACCTTC	CASNWEGYGYTF
few	.	TRBV19	TRBJ1-5	TGTGCCAGTAGTATTTCGGGAAAGCAGCCCCAGCATTTT	CASSISGKQPQHF
.	.	TRBV7-3	TRBJ1-1	TGTGCCAGCAGCTTAAAGCAGAACACTGAAGCTTTCTTT	CASSLKQNTEAFF
.	.	TRBV7-3	TRBJ2-1	TGTGCCAGCAGCTTAGTTATGAACAATGAGCAGTTCTTC	CASSLVMNNEQFF
.	.	TRBV30	TRBJ1-1	TGTGCCTCCTCAAACACTGAAGCTTTCTTT	CASSNTEAFF
.	TRBD1	TRBV27	TRBJ1-5	TGTGCCAGCAGTTCCGACAGGGGGTGGCAGCCCCAGCATTTT	CASSSDRGWQPQHF
.	TRBD2	TRBV4-2	TRBJ2-5	TGTGCCAGCAGCCAAGGGATTATTAGAGCGGGAGCGGTCGGAGAGACCCAGTACTTC	CASSQGIIRAGAVGETQYF
.	.	TRBV11-2	TRBJ2-1	TGTGCCAGCAGCTCCCGGCCCCAAAGAGACAATGAGCAGTTCTTC	CASSSRPQRDNEQFF